Following are 2 T cell receptor beta chains from one sample sequenced in a study of T cells in Graves' hyperthyroidism and ophthalmopathy. TCR beta CDR3 regions were amplified from RNA. The HTBI set primed first-round TCR CDR3 RT-PCR. Via MiXCR, TCRdb re-called the multiplex PCR reads, giving one row per CDR3 protein. The sample holds 650,000 to 800,000 distinct CDR3 sequences, about 45% seen once. The sequencing input was peripheral blood or thyroid tissue (not recorded which). Every receptor here comes from an adult man with Graves' disease, either hyperthyroidism or ophthalmopathy (not recorded which).

This clonotype has a handful of counts. Since the CDR3 does not end with the conserved phenylalanine or tryptophan, this likely comes from a read error. Because the CDR3's place on the DNA is in doubt, the DNA is left out and the CDR3 is given as listed by TCRdb. The chain employs TRBV7-9 and TRBJ2-7; the D segment call TRBD1 is taken from the table without a DNA check. The length of the CDR3 is 8 amino acids, counting both ends. Germline V lookup: CDR1 SEHNR, CDR2 FQNEAQ (reference sequence). The CDR3 region is CASSQAHR.

The chain joins TRBV29-1 to TRBJ2-7; D ambiguous. Germline CDR1 SQVTM, CDR2 ANQGSEA. The CDR3 is 13 residues long. Trimming cost V 8 bases and J 3 bases, with 17 bases left between them. The CDR3 protein is CSLGNRVNYEQYF. As DNA, the CDR3 is TGCAGCTTGGGGAACCGGGTGAACTACGAGCAGTACTTC.